This TCR beta chain was recorded in a study of T cells expressing NK-cell markers. Across the study: From sorted CD3+CD56+NKG2C+, CD3+CD56+NKG2C- and CD3+CD56-NKG2C+ T cells came the TCR beta repertoires.

The CDR3 loop spans 14 amino acids. Germline V gene lookup returns CDR1 SGHVS and CDR2 FQNEAQ. Concerning this clonotype: The antigen is not known.

The study, taken as a whole, reports: The CD3+CD56-NKG2C+ fraction was also led by these clonotypes in a few donors.

Beta-chain TCR cDNA was generated via 5'RACE template switching with UMIs. TCRdb reprocessed the 5' RACE reads; each CDR3 protein has one entry and no DNA is given. Recorded for this sample: 150,000 or so distinct CDR3 sequences. Input material: blood T cells: a sorted CD56 or NKG2C T cell subset, CD4+ or CD8+ T cells, or bulk PBMC T cells (not recorded which). The J gene is TRBJ1-2, the V gene TRBV7-8. The receptor's source is a woman aged 18 to 75 in good health. CDR3: CASSSRRDNYGYTF. The variable domain in full, completed from reference TRBV7-8 and TRBJ1-2, reads GAGVSQSPRYKVAKRGQDVALRCDPISGHVSLFWYQQALGQGPEFLTYFQNEAQLDKSGLPSDRFFAERPEGSVSTLKIQRTQQEDSAVYLCASSSRRDNYGYTFGSGTRLTVV.